The TCR beta chain described here comes from a study of blood T cell repertoires in COVID-19. Study at large: Samples taken during acute and convalescent COVID-19 were collected in the United States, Italy and Spain.

Sequenced by immunoSEQ multiplex PCR; TCRdb stores in-frame clones only, minus some. Found here are about 210,000 clones, 70% to 90% of them singletons; the top ten hold roughly 0.69%. This clone was seen just once. The material sequenced was peripheral blood. The TCR comes from a man in his forties with acute or convalescent COVID-19.

CDR3 amino acids: CATSVQGIYGYTF. The CDR3 bases are TGTGCCACCAGCGTACAGGGAATCTATGGCTACACCTTC. The chain has TRBV15 and TRBJ1-2; perhaps TRBD1 as D (6 bases). Germline CDR1 and CDR2: LNHNV and YYDKDF (reference sequence). V shed 5 bases and J shed 4 bases, with 11 bases lying between them. The CDR3 totals 13 residues.